This T cell receptor beta chain was obtained from a study of T cells in Graves' hyperthyroidism and ophthalmopathy. As to this clonotype: The antigen remains unidentified. A read error is possible here, since a much larger clone lies one base away.

Study-wide results and limits: Most clonotypes expanded in thyroid above 0.001 were likewise present in blood.

TCR beta CDR3 region amplification was performed from RNA transcripts. The HTBI primer set was used in a first-round RT-PCR of the TCR CDR3. TCRdb redid the calling of the multiplex PCR reads with MiXCR, one entry per CDR3 protein. This sample has about 700,000 distinct CDR3 sequences, with approximately 42% found just once. Trimming took 1 base from V and 8 from J, leaving 11 bases between them. Germline-derived CDR1 and CDR2 are SGHTA and FQGNSA. The CDR3 length is 14 residues. Specimen: peripheral blood or thyroid tissue (not recorded which). V and J are TRBV7-2 and TRBJ1-4; D is unresolved. The source of this sequence is an adult man with Graves' disease, either hyperthyroidism or ophthalmopathy (not recorded which). In DNA, the CDR3 is TGTGCCAGCAGCTTAGGGGTTTTCGGAGAAAAACTGTTTTTT. Residues: CASSLGVFGEKLFF.